A selection of T cell receptor beta chains follows, all from one sample in a study of beta chain features in type 1 diabetes. Only in-frame clones appear in the TCRdb table, and some are missing; sequencing was by immunoSEQ multiplex PCR. The sample includes under 450,000 clones, more than 11% of them seen just once. The sample was naive CD4+ T cells from blood. The receptors here all came from a man aged 30 to 39 in good health. Each CDR3 is given with its conserved first and last residue. The order of the fields is V gene, D gene, clone size, J gene, CDR3 protein, CDR3 DNA. The D gene is left open where the match is weak. For some rows the clone size is stated as once, few or many, or as a class when expanded; others skip it.

V gene: TRBV6-6
D gene: -
clone size: few
J gene: TRBJ2-2
CDR3 protein: CASSYVQGPGELFF
CDR3 DNA: TGTGCCAGCAGTTACGTACAGGGACCCGGGGAGCTGTTTTTT

V gene: TRBV4-2
D gene: TRBD2
clone size: few
J gene: TRBJ2-3
CDR3 protein: CASSQAPGLAGITDTQYF
CDR3 DNA: TGTGCCAGCAGCCAAGCACCGGGACTAGCGGGAATCACAGATACGCAGTATTTT

V gene: TRBV4-3
D gene: -
clone size: -
J gene: TRBJ2-3
CDR3 protein: CASSQDSGSTDTQYF
CDR3 DNA: TGCGCCAGCAGCCAAGATAGCGGTAGCACAGATACGCAGTATTTT

V gene: TRBV7-2
D gene: -
clone size: -
J gene: TRBJ1-2
CDR3 protein: CASSPSRVSASYGYTF
CDR3 DNA: TGTGCCAGCAGCCCGTCCCGGGTTAGTGCGTCCTATGGCTACACCTTC

V gene: TRBV7-9
D gene: -
clone size: few
J gene: TRBJ2-5
CDR3 protein: CASRPRVQETQYF
CDR3 DNA: TGTGCCAGCAGACCCCGGGTCCAAGAGACCCAGTACTTC

V gene: TRBV27
D gene: TRBD2
clone size: -
J gene: TRBJ2-6
CDR3 protein: CASSPLPGGYGANVLTF
CDR3 DNA: TGTGCCAGCAGTCCCCTTCCGGGGGGATACGGGGCCAACGTCCTGACTTTC

V gene: TRBV6-5
D gene: -
clone size: once
J gene: TRBJ1-1
CDR3 protein: CASSYQVNTEAFF
CDR3 DNA: TGTGCCAGCAGTTACCAGGTGAACACTGAAGCTTTCTTT

V gene: TRBV7-9
D gene: -
clone size: -
J gene: TRBJ2-3
CDR3 protein: CASSFRGADTQYF
CDR3 DNA: TGTGCCAGCAGCTTCCGCGGCGCAGATACGCAGTATTTT

V gene: TRBV9
D gene: TRBD1
clone size: -
J gene: TRBJ1-5
CDR3 protein: CASSVGQGVNQPQHF
CDR3 DNA: TGTGCCAGCAGCGTCGGACAGGGTGTTAATCAGCCCCAGCATTTT

V gene: TRBV30
D gene: -
clone size: few
J gene: TRBJ1-4
CDR3 protein: CAWSGTPTNEKLFF
CDR3 DNA: TGTGCCTGGTCGGGGACCCCAACTAATGAAAAACTGTTTTTT

V gene: TRBV30
D gene: -
clone size: -
J gene: TRBJ2-1
CDR3 protein: CAWSGNNEQFF
CDR3 DNA: TGTGCCTGGAGTGGTAACAATGAGCAGTTCTTC

V gene: TRBV30
D gene: TRBD1
clone size: few
J gene: TRBJ2-2
CDR3 protein: CAWDRGNTGELFF
CDR3 DNA: TGTGCCTGGGACAGGGGGAACACCGGGGAGCTGTTTTTT

V gene: TRBV20-1
D gene: -
clone size: -
J gene: TRBJ2-5
CDR3 protein: CSRQTGETQYF
CDR3 DNA: TGCAGCCGACAAACCGGGGAGACCCAGTACTTC

V gene: TRBV5-6
D gene: -
clone size: -
J gene: TRBJ2-1
CDR3 protein: CASSPTGEGNEQFF
CDR3 DNA: TGTGCCAGCAGCCCCACCGGTGAGGGCAATGAGCAGTTCTTC

V gene: TRBV9
D gene: -
clone size: -
J gene: TRBJ2-1
CDR3 protein: CASSVSGDNEQFF
CDR3 DNA: TGTGCCAGCAGCGTATCAGGGGACAATGAGCAGTTCTTC

V gene: TRBV15
D gene: -
clone size: -
J gene: TRBJ2-7
CDR3 protein: CATSREAVVGSEQYF
CDR3 DNA: TGTGCCACCAGCAGAGAGGCGGTGGTAGGAAGCGAGCAGTACTTC

V gene: TRBV9
D gene: -
clone size: few
J gene: TRBJ1-3
CDR3 protein: CASSVEVRQGSGNTIYF
CDR3 DNA: TGTGCCAGCAGCGTAGAAGTCCGGCAGGGGAGCGGAAACACCATATATTTT

V gene: TRBV4-3
D gene: -
clone size: few
J gene: TRBJ2-7
CDR3 protein: CASSQDSQGPGEQYF
CDR3 DNA: TGCGCCAGCAGCCAAGATAGTCAGGGCCCGGGAGAGCAGTACTTC

V gene: TRBV21-1
D gene: -
clone size: few
J gene: TRBJ2-3
CDR3 protein: CASSKDSPSACTDTQYF
CDR3 DNA: TGTGCCAGCAGCAAAGATTCCCCTAGCGCCTGCACAGATACGCAGTATTTT

V gene: TRBV6-4
D gene: -
clone size: few
J gene: TRBJ2-4
CDR3 protein: CASKTGRLRNIQYF
CDR3 DNA: TGTGCCAGCAAAACAGGGAGGTTGAGGAACATTCAGTACTTC

V gene: TRBV4-3
D gene: -
clone size: -
J gene: TRBJ2-6
CDR3 protein: CASSQIRQVLSGANVLTF
CDR3 DNA: TGCGCCAGCAGCCAAATAAGACAGGTTCTCTCTGGGGCCAACGTCCTGACTTTC

V gene: TRBV9
D gene: -
clone size: -
J gene: TRBJ1-6
CDR3 protein: CASSVGSYNSPLHF
CDR3 DNA: TGTGCCAGCAGCGTAGGATCCTATAATTCACCCCTCCACTTT

V gene: TRBV15
D gene: TRBD1
clone size: once
J gene: TRBJ2-1
CDR3 protein: CATRDHRGANNEQFF
CDR3 DNA: TGTGCCACCAGGGACCACAGGGGGGCCAACAATGAGCAGTTCTTC

V gene: TRBV7-6
D gene: -
clone size: -
J gene: TRBJ2-3
CDR3 protein: CASSLTGTDTQYF
CDR3 DNA: TGTGCCAGCAGCTTAACAGGCACAGATACGCAGTATTTT

V gene: TRBV14
D gene: TRBD2
clone size: few
J gene: TRBJ2-1
CDR3 protein: CASSPLAGGSYNEQFF
CDR3 DNA: TGTGCCAGCAGCCCGCTAGCGGGGGGCTCCTACAATGAGCAGTTCTTC

V gene: TRBV30
D gene: -
clone size: -
J gene: TRBJ1-2
CDR3 protein: CAWGGGEFYGYTF
CDR3 DNA: TGTGCCTGGGGGGGAGGCGAATTCTATGGCTACACCTTC

V gene: TRBV18
D gene: TRBD2
clone size: -
J gene: TRBJ2-1
CDR3 protein: CASSPTGLAGGNEQFF
CDR3 DNA: TGTGCCAGCTCACCAACGGGACTAGCGGGAGGCAATGAGCAGTTCTTC

V gene: TRBV25-1
D gene: TRBD1
clone size: -
J gene: TRBJ2-7
CDR3 protein: CASTKSGGSYEQYF
CDR3 DNA: TGTGCCAGCACCAAATCAGGGGGATCCTACGAGCAGTACTTC

V gene: TRBV5-4
D gene: -
clone size: -
J gene: TRBJ2-1
CDR3 protein: CASSPTGGAHEQFF
CDR3 DNA: TGTGCCAGCAGCCCTACCGGTGGTGCACATGAGCAGTTCTTC

V gene: TRBV5-4
D gene: TRBD2
clone size: -
J gene: TRBJ2-1
CDR3 protein: CASSLGGAGVGNEQFF
CDR3 DNA: TGTGCCAGCAGCTTGGGCGGAGCGGGAGTAGGCAATGAGCAGTTCTTC

V gene: TRBV9
D gene: TRBD2
clone size: few
J gene: TRBJ2-3
CDR3 protein: CASSVDPAGGIRDTQYF
CDR3 DNA: TGTGCCAGCAGCGTAGATCCAGCGGGAGGGATCAGGGATACGCAGTATTTT

V gene: TRBV29-1
D gene: -
clone size: -
J gene: TRBJ2-3
CDR3 protein: CSVDGNTDTQYF
CDR3 DNA: TGCAGCGTTGACGGAAACACAGATACGCAGTATTTT

V gene: TRBV7-9
D gene: -
clone size: few
J gene: TRBJ2-1
CDR3 protein: CASSLSGGYNEQFF
CDR3 DNA: TGTGCCAGCAGCTTAAGCGGAGGATACAATGAGCAGTTCTTC

V gene: TRBV14
D gene: -
clone size: many
J gene: TRBJ2-3
CDR3 protein: CASSQVWADTQYF
CDR3 DNA: TGTGCCAGCAGCCAAGTTTGGGCAGATACGCAGTATTTT

V gene: TRBV7-2
D gene: -
clone size: -
J gene: TRBJ2-7
CDR3 protein: CASSLGVYEQYF
CDR3 DNA: TGTGCCAGCAGCTTAGGGGTCTACGAGCAGTACTTC

V gene: TRBV6-5
D gene: -
clone size: -
J gene: TRBJ1-5
CDR3 protein: CASSIRAYQPQHF
CDR3 DNA: TGTGCCAGCAGCATCCGGGCGTATCAGCCCCAGCATTTT

V gene: TRBV4-2
D gene: TRBD2
clone size: -
J gene: TRBJ2-3
CDR3 protein: CASSQENLSGGRGTDTQYF
CDR3 DNA: TGTGCCAGCAGCCAGGAGAATCTAAGCGGGGGTCGTGGCACAGATACGCAGTATTTT

V gene: TRBV14
D gene: -
clone size: -
J gene: TRBJ2-3
CDR3 protein: CASSQLSGDTQYF
CDR3 DNA: TGTGCCAGCAGCCAATTGAGTGGAGATACGCAGTATTTT

V gene: TRBV9
D gene: TRBD2
clone size: -
J gene: TRBJ2-3
CDR3 protein: CASTQLAGSTDTQYF
CDR3 DNA: TGTGCCAGCACGCAACTAGCGGGGAGCACAGATACGCAGTATTTT

V gene: TRBV29-1
D gene: TRBD2
clone size: few
J gene: TRBJ2-3
CDR3 protein: CSVKTSGANTQYF
CDR3 DNA: TGCAGCGTGAAGACTAGCGGGGCGAATACGCAGTATTTT

V gene: TRBV4-1
D gene: -
clone size: -
J gene: TRBJ1-4
CDR3 protein: CASSRFRSGLEKLFF
CDR3 DNA: TGCGCCAGCAGCCGTTTCAGGTCCGGACTGGAAAAACTGTTTTTT

V gene: TRBV23-1
D gene: TRBD1
clone size: -
J gene: TRBJ2-1
CDR3 protein: CASSSRDRARNEQFF
CDR3 DNA: TGCGCCAGCAGCTCCCGGGACAGGGCGCGCAATGAGCAGTTCTTC

V gene: TRBV7-2
D gene: -
clone size: -
J gene: TRBJ2-1
CDR3 protein: CASSLKHGHYNEQFF
CDR3 DNA: TGTGCCAGCAGCTTAAAGCACGGCCACTACAATGAGCAGTTCTTC

V gene: TRBV20-1
D gene: -
clone size: -
J gene: TRBJ1-2
CDR3 protein: CSARQRYGYTF
CDR3 DNA: TGCAGTGCTAGACAGCGCTATGGCTACACCTTC

V gene: TRBV20-1
D gene: TRBD1
clone size: few
J gene: TRBJ1-1
CDR3 protein: CSAMTGLEAFF
CDR3 DNA: TGCAGTGCTATGACAGGGTTAGAAGCTTTCTTT

V gene: TRBV2
D gene: -
clone size: -
J gene: TRBJ1-5
CDR3 protein: CASRTGQTGTQHF
CDR3 DNA: TGTGCCAGCAGGACAGGCCAGACTGGGACCCAGCATTTT

V gene: TRBV28
D gene: -
clone size: -
J gene: TRBJ2-6
CDR3 protein: CATRVSGANVLTF
CDR3 DNA: TGTGCCACCAGGGTCTCTGGGGCCAACGTCCTGACTTTC

V gene: TRBV9
D gene: TRBD2
clone size: -
J gene: TRBJ2-3
CDR3 protein: CASSVGSSGSTDTQYF
CDR3 DNA: TGTGCCAGCAGCGTAGGTTCTAGCGGGAGCACAGATACGCAGTATTTT

V gene: TRBV11-2
D gene: -
clone size: -
J gene: TRBJ2-3
CDR3 protein: CASSLAQTNPDTQYF
CDR3 DNA: TGTGCCAGCAGCTTAGCCCAGACTAACCCAGATACGCAGTATTTT

V gene: TRBV7-2
D gene: -
clone size: -
J gene: TRBJ2-3
CDR3 protein: CASSLGGGNTDTQYF
CDR3 DNA: TGTGCCAGCAGTCTAGGAGGGGGCAACACAGATACGCAGTATTTT